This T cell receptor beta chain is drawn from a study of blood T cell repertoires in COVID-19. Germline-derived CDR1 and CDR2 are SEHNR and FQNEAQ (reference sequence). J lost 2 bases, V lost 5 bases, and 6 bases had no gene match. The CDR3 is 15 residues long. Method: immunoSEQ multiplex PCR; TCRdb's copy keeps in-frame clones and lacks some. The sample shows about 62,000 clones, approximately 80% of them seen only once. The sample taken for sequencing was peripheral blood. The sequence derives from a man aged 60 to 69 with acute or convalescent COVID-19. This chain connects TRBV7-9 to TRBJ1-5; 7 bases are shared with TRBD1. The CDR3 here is CASSTQGLGNQPQHF. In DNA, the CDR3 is TGTGCCAGCAGCACACAGGGGTTAGGCAATCAGCCCCAGCATTTT.